This T cell receptor (beta chain) stems from a study of identical twins' blood T cells. Across the study: Some 12 libraries, six alpha and six beta, gave approximately 48 million reads.

A single record per CDR3 protein comes from TCRdb applying MiXCR to the 5' RACE reads. The data contain fewer than 450,000 distinct CDR3 sequences, roughly 31% of them seen just once; the ten biggest clones take up 6% to 7%. Findings and caveats of the study: Abundant TCRbeta CDR3s overlapped more between twins than with unrelated donors.

This clonotype was counted once. No antigen is known for it. Germline CDR1 SGHRS, CDR2 YFSETQ. This CDR3 has 13 amino acids. V lost 7 bases, J lost 3 bases, and 14 bases lay in between. Donors were six healthy women in three monozygous twin pairs. This clonotype was obtained from a woman aged 18-55 years in good health. Sequenced material: PBMCs. The chain combines TRBV5-1 with TRBJ2-7, with D possibly TRBD1 on 5 matching bases. The CDR3 DNA reads as TGCGCCAGCGCGGTCAGGGAAGGCTACGAGCAGTACTTC. Translated, it gives CASAVREGYEQYF.